Sequencing of this T cell receptor (beta chain) was carried out in a study of blood T cells in healthy people across ages. Study-wide background: Template switching caught about one barcoded beta molecule for each two T cells.

Per sample, a minimum of 6 million PBMCs were isolated. Study outcomes and limitations: Roughly linearly, TCR beta diversity per million T cells fell as age increased. Diversity estimates drawn from one million T cells were deemed underestimates.

Then a second PCR, running roughly 7 to 11 cycles, was carried out with a sample-barcoded 5' primer and a J-beta primer mix. Each CDR3 protein is one row after TCRdb ran MiXCR on the 5' RACE reads. The sample includes hundreds of thousands of distinct CDR3 sequences, over 40% of them seen just once. With respect to this clonotype: Its specificity is not known.

The origin of this receptor is an elderly woman in good health. Sequenced sample: blood.

CDR3 in amino acids: CASSPPGRSYEQYF. The CDR3 DNA is TGTGCCAGCTCACCACCGGGGCGTTCCTACGAGCAGTACTTC. The chain uses TRBV18 and TRBJ2-7, with a possible D match to TRBD1 (5 bases). The germline V and J ends were trimmed by 0 bases and 1 base, with 7 bases remaining between them. The CDR3 consists of 14 residues. CDR1 is KGHSH, CDR2 LQKENI, per germline.